One sample yielded the 12 T cell receptor beta chains listed below, sequenced in a study of cytomegalovirus exposure and HLA in healthy donors. PCR employed 60 Vbeta and 13 Jbeta primers. Clones were sequenced by immunoSEQ multiplex PCR, and TCRdb holds only the in-frame ones, with some missing. The sample yields approximately 190,000 clones, approximately 84% seen once. The sample was PBMCs. The receptors were sampled from a man aged 50 to 60 in good health and CMV-seronegative.

The J gene is TRBJ1-5, the V gene TRBV11-2, with 11 nucleotides matching TRBD1. Germline V gene sequence: CDR1 SGHAT, CDR2 FQNNGV. Losses at the gene ends were 5 bases for V and 6 bases for J; bases not matched to a gene: 6. The CDR3 has 15 amino acids. The CDR3 DNA is TGTGCCAGCAGCGCGGGACAGGGGGTGTCTCAGCCCCAGCATTTT. Its translation is CASSAGQGVSQPQHF.

This clone was observed a single time. One end of the junction varies from germline; a read error may be responsible. Other DNA sequences in the sample encode the same CDR3. This chain connects TRBV7-2 to TRBJ2-5; 9 bases match TRBD2. The CDR3 covers 15 residues. Germline values: CDR1 SGHTA, CDR2 FQGNSA. The CDR3 protein is CASSLSSGGQETQYF. DNA of the CDR3: TGCGCCAGCAGCTTGAGTAGCGGGGGCCAAGAGACCCAGTACTTC.

This clone was seen a handful of times. This chain links TRBV6-1 with TRBJ2-6; 7 bases align to TRBD1. There are 15 residues in the CDR3. Germline V gene lookup returns CDR1 MNHNS and CDR2 SASEGT. The trim removed 6 bases at V and 0 bases at J, leaving 2 bases unmatched. CDR3 amino acids: CASRGQHSGANVLTF. CDR3 bases: TGTGCCAGCAGGGGACAGCACTCTGGGGCCAACGTCCTGACTTTC.

The chain is built from TRBV6-1 and TRBJ1-2; no definite D call. The CDR3 contains 11 residues. The V end lost 4 bases, the J end lost 7 bases, and 7 bases lay between the germline ends. Per germline, CDR1 MNHNS and CDR2 SASEGT. CDR3 sequence: CASSGGIGYTF. The CDR3 bases are TGTGCCAGCAGTGGAGGAATTGGCTACACCTTC.

The rearrangement uses TRBV5-6 and TRBJ2-4; perhaps TRBD1 as D (5 bases). Germline V lookup: CDR1 SGHDT, CDR2 YYEEEE. The CDR3 spans 15 residues. Trimming left V 7 bases short and J 2 bases short, with 16 bases between. The CDR3 bases are TGTGCCAGCGAACACAGGACCCCGACCAAAAACATTCAGTACTTC. This sequence encodes CASEHRTPTKNIQYF.

The genes are TRBV6-5 and TRBJ1-1; TRBD1 might be the D (5 bases). Trimming removed 2 bases at V and 0 bases at J, with 10 bases between. The CDR3 spans 15 residues. CDR1 and CDR2 from the germline V gene are MNHEY and SVGAGI. The CDR3 region has the DNA TGTGCCAGCAGTTACAGGGGAATTATGAACACTGAAGCTTTCTTT. The encoded protein is CASSYRGIMNTEAFF.

The V and J genes are TRBV6-4 and TRBJ1-5; D gene ambiguous. The CDR3 is made up of 17 amino acids. Trimming stripped 2 bases from V and 2 bases from J, with 16 bases between. Germline CDR1 MRHNA, CDR2 SNTAGT. CDR3: CASSDPPWRRCNQPQHF. The CDR3, as DNA: TGTGCCAGCAGTGACCCCCCATGGAGACGGTGCAATCAGCCCCAGCATTTT.

On this clone: Relative to the germline gene, one junction end is altered; a read error may explain this. The J gene is TRBJ2-1, the V gene TRBV7-7; D call uncertain. CDR3 length: 15 residues. Per germline, CDR1 SSHAT and CDR2 FNYEAQ (reference sequence). The CDR3 DNA is TGTGCTAGCAGCCAAGAGCCTAGCTCCTACAATGAGCAGTTCTTC. Protein: CASSQEPSSYNEQFF.

Points on this clone: An end of the junction does not agree with germline; a read error may underlie this. The chain is built from TRBV7-9 and TRBJ1-2; no definite D call. The CDR3 is 14 amino acids. The germline V gene encodes CDR1 SEHNR and CDR2 FQNEAQ (reference sequence). The CDR3 region is CSSSLGQINYGYTF. CDR3 sequence (DNA): TGTTCCAGCAGCTTAGGGCAGATTAACTATGGCTACACCTTC.

The table lists this clone with a count of one. The genes are TRBV9 and TRBJ1-2, with a tentative D call TRBD1 (6 bases). The germline CDR1 and CDR2 sequences are SGDLS and YYNGEE. V was shortened by 3 bases and J by 2 bases, with 17 bases between the two germline ends. The CDR3 is 16 amino acids. The CDR3 sequence is CASSALENRDNYGYTF. The DNA of the CDR3 is TGTGCCAGCAGCGCCCTTGAGAACAGGGACAACTATGGCTACACCTTC.

The chain is built from TRBV2 and TRBJ2-7; D possibly corresponds to TRBD1 (6 bases). Trimming cost V 4 bases and J 5 bases, with 15 bases left between them. The length of the CDR3 is 14 residues. Germline assignment: CDR1 SNHLY and CDR2 FYNNEI. The CDR3 is CASSGRRGGDEQYF. CDR3 coding DNA: TGTGCCAGCAGTGGGCGCAGGGGTGGTGACGAGCAGTACTTC.

The chain has TRBV7-9 and TRBJ2-7; TRBD2 matches at 7 bases. Germline CDR1 and CDR2: SEHNR and FQNEAQ (reference sequence). J was trimmed by 1 base and V by 2 bases; bases with no gene match: 2. The CDR3 length is 14 residues. The CDR3 loop is CASSLLGGSYEQYF. CDR3 nucleotides: TGTGCCAGCAGCTTACTGGGGGGGTCCTACGAGCAGTACTTC.